These T cell receptor beta chains were read from a single sample in a study of cytomegalovirus exposure and HLA in healthy donors. Profiled with immunoSEQ multiplex PCR; TCRdb holds only in-frame clones, not every one. This table holds about 160,000 clones, roughly 77% found once. Material: PBMCs. The source of these receptors is a male donor in good health and CMV-seronegative. CDR3s include the opening cysteine and the closing phenylalanine or tryptophan. The D gene is left open where the match is weak. A clone size is listed for some rows: how often the clone was seen (once, few, many), or a class if it is expanded.

.,11,TRBJ2-7,.,TRBV20-1,TGCAGTGCTAGTAGGACATACGAGCAGTACTTC,CSASRTYEQYF
few,13,TRBJ2-1,.,TRBV4-1,TGCGCCAGCAGCCTGACAGGCTACAATGAGCAGTTCTTC,CASSLTGYNEQFF
.,13,TRBJ2-1,.,TRBV27,TGTGCCAGCAGCTCCAACAGGGTCCATGAGCAGTTCTTC,CASSSNRVHEQFF
.,11,TRBJ2-1,.,TRBV30,TGTGCCTGGGACCAGGGGTATGAGCAGTTCTTC,CAWDQGYEQFF
.,13,TRBJ2-1,.,TRBV14,TGTGCCAGCAGCCAAGATATGGGCAGGGGGCAGTTCTTC,CASSQDMGRGQFF
.,15,TRBJ2-7,TRBD2,TRBV6-5,TGTGCCAGCAGTTACTCGACTAGCGGAAGGGGTGAGCAGTACTTC,CASSYSTSGRGEQYF
.,13,TRBJ2-2,.,TRBV7-9,TGTGCCAGCAGCTCTTCTGTCACCGGGGAGCTGTTTTTT,CASSSSVTGELFF
.,19,TRBJ2-7,TRBD2,TRBV14,TGTGCCAGCAGCCAAGAGTACAACTACGGGACTAGCGGACCCTACGAGCAGTACTTC,CASSQEYNYGTSGPYEQYF
.,15,TRBJ2-7,TRBD1,TRBV19,TGTGCCAGTCGCTACTCGGGACAGGCCTCCTACGAGCAGTACTTC,CASRYSGQASYEQYF
.,18,TRBJ2-2,TRBD1,TRBV4-1,TGCGCCAGCAGCCGCCTCCGTTGGAGGACAGGGAACACCGGGGAGCTGTTTTTT,CASSRLRWRTGNTGELFF
.,13,TRBJ1-5,.,TRBV6-6,TGTGCCAGCAGTTACACACCGGGACAGCCCCAGCATTTT,CASSYTPGQPQHF
.,17,TRBJ2-2,.,TRBV11-2,TGTGCCAGCAGCTTCCATGGGAGCAGCATTAACACCGGGGAGCTGTTTTTT,CASSFHGSSINTGELFF
.,14,TRBJ1-1,TRBD1,TRBV28,TGTGCCAGCAGTTTGCGACAGGGCAAAACTGAAGCTTTCTTT,CASSLRQGKTEAFF
.,15,TRBJ1-3,.,TRBV11-2,TGTGCCAGCAGCTTCGGCGGGGGCTCTGGAAACACCATATATTTT,CASSFGGGSGNTIYF
.,12,TRBJ2-2,TRBD1,TRBV7-9,TGTTCCAGCGACAGGGTCACCGGGGAGCTGTTTTTT,CSSDRVTGELFF
.,15,TRBJ2-7,.,TRBV30,TGTGCCTGGAGTGTACAAAAGGGGCCCACCTACGAGCAGTACTTC,CAWSVQKGPTYEQYF
.,14,TRBJ2-4,TRBD2,TRBV19,TGTGCCAGTAAGGACGGGGGGGTGGAAAACATTCAGTACTTC,CASKDGGVENIQYF
.,14,TRBJ2-5,.,TRBV5-4,TGTGCCAGCAGCTTGGCCAGGGGCCAAGAGACCCAGTACTTC,CASSLARGQETQYF
.,14,TRBJ2-7,TRBD2,TRBV5-6,TGTGCCAGCAGCGAAGCTAGCGGCTCCTACGAGCAGTACTTC,CASSEASGSYEQYF
.,14,TRBJ2-7,TRBD1,TRBV7-2,TGTGCCAGCAGCTCCGGGACAGGGGCCTACGAGCAGTACTTC,CASSSGTGAYEQYF
.,11,TRBJ2-7,.,TRBV7-3,TGTGCCAGCAGCTTAGGAGGAAGGCAGTACTTC,CASSLGGRQYF
once,17,TRBJ2-2,TRBD1,TRBV5-1,TGCGCCAGCAGCTTCGGGGGACAGGGGGCTTGGACCGGGGAGCTGTTTTTT,CASSFGGQGAWTGELFF
.,16,TRBJ2-7,TRBD2,TRBV27,TGTGCCAGCAGTTTATCCTTAGCGGGGAAGGGTTACGAGCAGTACTTC,CASSLSLAGKGYEQYF
few,15,TRBJ2-1,TRBD2,TRBV6-5,TGTGCCAGCAGCCGGCCTAGCGGGAGTGGCAATGAGCAGTTCTTC,CASSRPSGSGNEQFF
.,14,TRBJ2-2,TRBD1,TRBV6-1,TGTGCCAGCAGTTGGGACAGGGACACCGGGGAGCTGTTTTTT,CASSWDRDTGELFF
.,14,TRBJ2-7,.,TRBV7-2,TGTGCCAGCAGCTCCCGGACTGGAAACTACGAGCAGTACTTC,CASSSRTGNYEQYF
many,13,TRBJ1-1,TRBD1,TRBV18,TGTGCCAGCTCACCGACAGGGGACACTGAAGCTTTCTTT,CASSPTGDTEAFF
.,18,TRBJ2-3,TRBD2,TRBV23-1,TGCGCCAGCAGTCAGTGGACTAGCGGGGGCCGAAGCACAGATACGCAGTATTTT,CASSQWTSGGRSTDTQYF
few,16,TRBJ2-2,.,TRBV7-7,TGTGCCAGCAGCTTAGTTAGGGCGGGGAGCACCGGGGAGCTGTTTTTT,CASSLVRAGSTGELFF
.,16,TRBJ2-3,.,TRBV5-4,TGTGCCAGCAGCCTCTCGGGCGGGGGCACGACAGATACGCAGTATTTT,CASSLSGGGTTDTQYF
.,15,TRBJ2-5,TRBD2,TRBV5-1,TGCGCCAGCAGCTTGTCACAGCGGGAGGGTGAGACCCAGTACTTC,CASSLSQREGETQYF
.,18,TRBJ2-6,.,TRBV7-8,TGTGCCAGCAGCCCTCAGGGGGGCGCAAGCTCTGGGGCCAACGTCCTGACTTTC,CASSPQGGASSGANVLTF
.,14,TRBJ1-1,.,TRBV6-5,TGTGCCAGCAGGGATATTAACAGGAACACTGAAGCTTTCTTT,CASRDINRNTEAFF
.,13,TRBJ1-2,.,TRBV5-1,TGCGCCAGCAGCTTGGATATTAACTATGGCTACACCTTC,CASSLDINYGYTF
.,14,TRBJ1-6,.,TRBV6-1,TGTGCCAGCGGCAGGGAATCCTATAATTCACCCCTCCACTTT,CASGRESYNSPLHF
.,13,TRBJ2-7,TRBD2,TRBV7-2,TGTGCCAGCCACCTAGCGGGGGGAGGCGAGCAGTACTTC,CASHLAGGGEQYF
.,15,TRBJ1-5,.,TRBV5-8,TGTGCCAGCAGCTTGGGCGACAGATACAATCAGCCCCAGCATTTT,CASSLGDRYNQPQHF
.,16,TRBJ1-1,TRBD1,TRBV15,TGTGCCACCAGCAGGGGACAGGGGGCGCGGGACACTGAAGCTTTCTTT,CATSRGQGARDTEAFF
.,12,TRBJ2-7,.,TRBV11-2,TGTGCCAGCAGCTTAGGGCGGGACGAGCAGTACTTC,CASSLGRDEQYF
.,17,TRBJ2-2,TRBD1,TRBV19,TGTGCCAGTAGTATATCTAGGGACAGGTTTAACACCGGGGAGCTGTTTTTT,CASSISRDRFNTGELFF
.,15,TRBJ2-7,TRBD1,TRBV27,TGTGCCAGCAGTTTAGGTACAGGGGGAGGCTACGAGCAGTACTTC,CASSLGTGGGYEQYF
.,18,TRBJ1-3,.,TRBV28,TGTGCCAGCAGTGGGGGGTCCCACCCCCGCTCTCGTGGAAACACCATATATTTT,CASSGGSHPRSRGNTIYF
.,14,TRBJ2-7,.,TRBV4-3,TGCGCCAGCAGCCAACACAGGAGCTCCTACGAGCAGTACTTC,CASSQHRSSYEQYF
.,13,TRBJ1-2,.,TRBV9,TGTGCCAGCAGCGTTGTGGGAGGAGGTGGCTACACCTTC,CASSVVGGGGYTF
.,15,TRBJ2-1,.,TRBV7-6,TGTGCCAGCAGCTTATACAAGGGGTTCGAGAATGAGCAGTTCTTC,CASSLYKGFENEQFF
.,15,TRBJ2-5,TRBD2,TRBV4-3,TGCGCCAGCAGCTCCCGACTAGCGGGAGGAGAGACCCAGTACTTC,CASSSRLAGGETQYF
.,14,TRBJ1-4,.,TRBV6-1,TGTGCCAGCACCATGACAGTTACTAATGAAAAACTGTTTTTT,CASTMTVTNEKLFF
.,13,TRBJ1-2,.,TRBV6-5,TGTGCCAGCAGTTGCAAGGCAGGCTATGGCTACACCTTC,CASSCKAGYGYTF
.,18,TRBJ2-2,TRBD2,TRBV28,TGTGCCAGCATCGGACTAGCGGGAACGAGCGAGAACACCGGGGAGCTGTTTTTT,CASIGLAGTSENTGELFF
.,19,TRBJ2-4,TRBD1,TRBV7-6,TGTGCCAGCAGCTTGGGCCCGGGACAGGGAAGTTTAGACAAAAACATTCAGTACTTC,CASSLGPGQGSLDKNIQYF
.,14,TRBJ1-3,TRBD1,TRBV18,TGTGCCAGCTCAACCGGGACAGACGGAAACACCATATATTTT,CASSTGTDGNTIYF